The clone carrying this T cell receptor (beta chain) occurred many times. The target antigen is unknown. Via MiXCR, TCRdb re-called the 5' RACE reads, giving one row per CDR3 protein. The table includes fewer than 30,000 distinct CDR3 sequences, under 6.5% detected once. This entry is derived from a study of spatial heterogeneity in lung cancer. The wider study: Approximately two years after resection was the median timing of the follow-up PBMC samples, which were sequenced when available. Each time, sequencing found more beta-chain sequences than alpha-chain sequences. Broader study findings: Ubiquitous expanded tumor TCRs showed up in blood more at resection than follow-up.

The CDR3 extends over 15 amino acids. V was cut by 5 bases and J by 1 base, with 14 bases left in between. From germline, CDR1 is SGHTA and CDR2 FQGNSA. Indicated time point: blood at routine non-recurrence follow-up after resection. Whole RNA obtained from tumor, nontumor lung or frozen PBMC underwent sequencing without sorting. This specimen was PBMCs, taken at follow-up. The sequence was obtained from a male donor with early-stage non-small cell lung cancer. V and J are TRBV7-2 and TRBJ1-1; D unresolved. The CDR3 sequence: CASSPGRRTNTEAFF. CDR3 bases: TGTGCCAGCAGCCCCGGCAGGCGGACGAACACTGAAGCTTTCTTT.